The rows below give T cell receptor beta chains drawn from one sample of a study of T cell responses to AZD1222 COVID-19 vaccine. Data came from immunoSEQ multiplex PCR; TCRdb stores just in-frame clones and leaves some out. The data contain nearly 110,000 clones, around 90% of them seen just once; the ten biggest clones take up around 5%. This specimen consisted of peripheral blood, obtained on day 0 of AZD1222 vaccination. These receptors came from an adult in good health. Each CDR3 is given with its conserved first and last residue. The D gene is left open where the match is weak.

V,J,D,CDR3
TRBV19,TRBJ2-7,TRBD2,CASSITGGYEQYF
TRBV12-5,TRBJ1-4,-,CATGQTNEKLFF
TRBV3-1/TRBV3-2,TRBJ1-1,TRBD1,CASSQVRDRGSEAFF
TRBV7-7,TRBJ2-1,TRBD2,CASSLEAGGGGNEQFF
TRBV19,TRBJ2-1,TRBD2,CASTLAGGQTYNEQFF
TRBV11-2,TRBJ1-5,-,CASSLIRDQPQHF
TRBV19,TRBJ2-7,-,CASSIGSFGLYEQYF
TRBV24-1,TRBJ1-1,-,CATSDNREAFF
TRBV20-1,TRBJ1-3,-,CSASPPGGLTGNTIYF
TRBV10-1,TRBJ2-3,TRBD2,CASSAPPGDLAGTDTQYF
TRBV28,TRBJ1-6,-,CASSFSHSPLHF
TRBV6-5,TRBJ1-5,TRBD1,CASSYRQGEWPQHF
TRBV19,TRBJ1-3,TRBD1,CASKPDRGIGNTIYF
TRBV9,TRBJ2-1,-,CASSVGITGYNEQFF
TRBV19,TRBJ1-1,TRBD1,CASSMQGAAEAFF
TRBV7-9,TRBJ2-7,-,CASSDLKVYEQYF
TRBV18,TRBJ1-4,TRBD1,CASSPMGQPTNEKLFF
TRBV6-6,TRBJ2-2,-,CASTGVATGELFF
TRBV11-2,TRBJ1-1,-,CASSYQTGGNTEAFF
TRBV28,TRBJ2-5,-,CASSSPWAQETQYF
TRBV12-3/TRBV12-4,TRBJ2-3,-,CASLRGQDTQYF
TRBV28,TRBJ1-6,TRBD1,CASSLRQGNSPLHF
TRBV5-6,TRBJ1-1,-,CASSRGVVGTEAFF
TRBV7-2,TRBJ2-1,-,CASSLFGSEQFF
TRBV9,TRBJ1-5,-,CASSGGRYSNQPQHF
TRBV11-2,TRBJ2-3,-,CASSLEGTDTQYF
TRBV6-5,TRBJ2-7,-,CASTPGPYEQYF
TRBV27,TRBJ2-7,TRBD1,CASSFGTGRYEQYF
TRBV6-5,TRBJ1-1,TRBD1,CASSYGRGRGEAFF
TRBV28,TRBJ2-7,TRBD1,CASSTGTGFYEQYF
TRBV6-5,TRBJ1-4,-,CASSQRNEKLFF
TRBV9,TRBJ2-6,-,CASSVGLLGTGANVLTF
TRBV10-3,TRBJ2-1,-,CAISDSRVISYNEQFF
TRBV27,TRBJ1-5,-,CASSPSGGGSYNQPQHF
TRBV10-2,TRBJ1-1,-,CASSRGGQRYTEAFF
TRBV15,TRBJ2-2,-,CATSRGSRSRTGELFF